The 8 T cell receptor beta chains presented below share a single source sample, sequenced in a study of blood T cell repertoires in COVID-19. Using immunoSEQ multiplex PCR, the repertoire was profiled, and TCRdb retains in-frame clones only, with some absent. The sample gives around 280,000 clones, around nine tenths of which show up once; 5.5% to 7% is in the top ten. The specimen sequenced was PBMCs or T cells enriched from blood (not recorded which). Every receptor here comes from a woman between 40 and 55 years old who had recovered from COVID-19.

This chain joins TRBV6-2 or TRBV6-3 and TRBJ1-5; D is undetermined. V lost 0 bases, J lost 2 bases, and 11 bases lay in between. Germline assignment: CDR1 MNHEY and CDR2 SVGEGT. This CDR3 has 16 amino acids. In DNA, the CDR3 is TGTGCCAGCAGTTACTCGGGAGGGATGGGCAATCAGCCCCAGCATTTT. It yields the protein CASSYSGGMGNQPQHF.

In its sample, this clone was seen once. This rearrangement joins TRBV9 to TRBJ2-3; weak D call: TRBD1 (5 bases). Trimming cost V 9 bases and J 4 bases, with 21 bases left between them. The V gene's germline CDR1 is SGDLS and CDR2 YYNGEE. This CDR3 contains 15 residues. The CDR3 reads CANPFRTRVSDTQYF. Here the CDR3 DNA reads TGTGCCAATCCTTTCAGGACACGGGTTTCAGATACGCAGTATTTT.

This clone was observed a handful of times. The chain combines TRBV5-6 with TRBJ2-5; TRBD1 matches at 11 bases. Trimming removed 4 bases from V and 2 bases from J; junction bases left unmatched: 7. Germline CDR1 SGHDT, CDR2 YYEEEE. The CDR3 has 16 amino acids. The CDR3 DNA reads as TGTGCCAGCAGCCGAACGGGACAGGGGGGACAAGAGACCCAGTACTTC. Translating gives CASSRTGQGGQETQYF.

The chain combines TRBV14 with TRBJ1-4; D is unresolved. V lost 1 base and J lost 8, with 8 bases in between. The CDR3 is 13 amino acids. Germline V gene lookup returns CDR1 SGHDN and CDR2 FVKESK. The chain's CDR3 is CASSQGAKEKLFF. CDR3 DNA: TGTGCCAGCAGCCAAGGGGCCAAAGAAAAACTGTTTTTT. The full variable domain, rest sourced from reference TRBV14 and TRBJ1-4, is EAGVTQFPSHSVIEKGQTVTLRCDPISGHDNLYWYRRVMGKEIKFLLHFVKESKQDESGMPNNRFLAERTGGTYSTLKVQPAELEDSGVYFCASSQGAKEKLFFGSGTQLSVL.

V is TRBV28 and J is TRBJ2-7; 13 bases map to TRBD2. The junction had 8 bases not matched to a gene; V was cut back by 4 bases and J by 8 bases. The CDR3 covers 15 residues. Germline V gene sequence: CDR1 MDHEN, CDR2 SYDVKM. The CDR3 coding sequence is TGTGCCAGCAGTTCTTTTAGGACTAGCGGGAGCCAGCAGTACTTC. The encoded protein is CASSSFRTSGSQQYF.

The chain couples TRBV6-2 or TRBV6-3 to TRBJ2-1, with 10 bases identical to TRBD1. The CDR3 has 13 residues. V lost 5 bases to trimming and J lost 13 bases; unmatched junction nucleotides: 8. Germline CDR1 reads MNHEY; CDR2 reads SVGEGT. The CDR3 DNA sequence: TGTGCCAGCAGTAGACAGGGGGCCCTAGCCCAGTTCTTC. This translates into CASSRQGALAQFF.

In nucleotides, the CDR3 is TGTGCCAGTAGCAAGTTGGACAGGGATGGTTACCAAGAGACCCAGTACTTC. Encoded protein: CASSKLDRDGYQETQYF. The chain joins TRBV19 to TRBJ2-5; TRBD1 agrees at 8 bases. The V and J ends lost 6 bases and 0 bases, in that order; junction bases with no gene match: 12. Germline lookup yields CDR1 LNHDA and CDR2 SQIVND (reference sequence). This CDR3 has 17 residues.

The V gene is TRBV18, the J gene TRBJ2-7; D perhaps matches TRBD1 (5 bases). The CDR3 covers 13 residues. The V end was cut by 0 bases, the J end by 3 bases, with 6 bases between. Germline V CDR1 and CDR2: KGHSH, LQKENI. The CDR3 DNA follows: TGTGCCAGCTCACCACCAGGGGTCTACGAGCAGTACTTC. Translating it yields CASSPPGVYEQYF.